These 25 T cell receptor beta chains share one sample of origin, sequenced in a study of cytomegalovirus exposure and HLA in healthy donors. The PCR was carried out with 60 Vbeta primers and 13 Jbeta primers. Some clones are missing from TCRdb's copy, which holds only in-frame ones; the method was immunoSEQ multiplex PCR. The profile shows some 150,000 clones, around 76% of them singletons. The specimen sequenced was PBMCs. These receptor sequences come from a man aged 60 to 75 in good health and CMV-seronegative.

In regard to this clone: Other DNA sequences in the sample encode the same CDR3. The rearrangement uses TRBV5-1 and TRBJ1-1, with 9 bases aligning to TRBD1. Trimming cost V 3 bases and J 3 bases; bases outside gene matches: 3. Per the germline V gene, CDR1 is SGHRS and CDR2 is YFSETQ. This CDR3 is 14 amino acids long. The CDR3 is CASSWGQGDTEAFF. CDR3 DNA sequence: TGCGCCAGCAGCTGGGGACAGGGTGACACTGAAGCTTTCTTT. Full variable domain (missing parts from reference TRBV5-1 and TRBJ1-1): KAGVTQTPRYLIKTRGQQVTLSCSPISGHRSVSWYQQTPGQGLQFLFEYFSETQRNKGNFPGRFSGRQFSNSRSEMNVSTLELGDSALYLCASSWGQGDTEAFFGQGTRLTVV.

This chain uses TRBV7-2 with TRBJ2-5; 8 nucleotides match TRBD1. This CDR3 comprises 15 residues. Germline CDR1 reads SGHTA; CDR2 reads FQGNSA. The V gene end was trimmed by 0 bases and the J gene end by 3 bases; junction bases not matched to a gene: 3. CDR3 DNA sequence: TGTGCCAGCAGCTTAGCGCTACAGGGGGAAGAGACCCAGTACTTC. Amino acids: CASSLALQGEETQYF.

This clone appeared a few times. The rearrangement joins TRBV4-1 to TRBJ2-3, with D hard to call. The CDR3 is 15 residues long. V was cut by 2 bases and J by 2 bases, with 11 bases left in between. Germline assignment: CDR1 MGHRA and CDR2 YSYEKL. The CDR3 bases are TGCGCCAGCAGCCAATCGTGGAGCCTCACAGATACGCAGTATTTT. This translates into CASSQSWSLTDTQYF.

This clone was seen a few times. This rearrangement joins TRBV5-4 to TRBJ2-2; TRBD1 agrees at 8 bases. The CDR3 is 14 amino acids. The ends lost 4 bases at V and 7 bases at J; junction bases unmatched: 6. The V gene's germline CDR1 is SGHNT and CDR2 YYREEE (reference sequence). The CDR3 sequence: CASSIRQGFGELFF. CDR3 DNA: TGTGCCAGCAGCATTCGACAGGGGTTCGGGGAGCTGTTTTTT.

J is TRBJ1-6 and V is TRBV14; 7 bases align to TRBD1. The CDR3 sequence is 15 residues long. J gave up 7 bases and V 1 base, and 4 bases lay outside the gene matches. CDR1 is SGHDN and CDR2 is FVKESK in the germline V gene. CDR3 sequence: CASSQGQGLNSPLHF. CDR3 coding DNA: TGTGCCAGCAGCCAAGGACAGGGATTGAATTCACCCCTCCACTTT.

The rearrangement joins TRBV5-1 to TRBJ2-3; 12 nucleotides align to TRBD2. The ends lost 0 bases at V and 5 bases at J; junction bases unmatched: 7. The CDR3 contains 17 residues. Germline CDR1 is SGHRS and CDR2 is YFSETQ. In nucleotides, the CDR3 is TGCGCCAGCAGCTTGGCCTCTAGCGGGGGGGGGATAGATACGCAGTATTTT. Its protein is CASSLASSGGGIDTQYF.

The chain joins TRBV5-1 to TRBJ2-7; 9 positions agree with TRBD2. The CDR3 extends over 15 amino acids. The germline V gene encodes CDR1 SGHRS and CDR2 YFSETQ. J lost 3 bases, V lost 0 bases, and 4 bases had no gene match. CDR3 nucleotide sequence: TGCGCCAGCAGCTTGGGTAGCGGGAGTAGCTACGAGCAGTACTTC. Translated, it gives CASSLGSGSSYEQYF.

This clone has ten or more counts. J is TRBJ1-1 and V is TRBV19; no firm D call. The CDR3 spans 13 residues. V lost 6 bases, J lost 5 bases, and 13 bases lay in between. Germline CDR1 is LNHDA and CDR2 is SQIVND (reference sequence). The CDR3 DNA reads as TGTGCCAGTAGAAAGGCTTCGGGGACTGAAGCTTTCTTT. Translation gives CASRKASGTEAFF.

The gene calls are TRBV6-1 and TRBJ1-2, with TRBD1 matching over 7 bases. Germline V gives CDR1 MNHNS, CDR2 SASEGT. V trimming: 5 bases; J trimming: 5 bases; junction bases outside the gene matches: 11. CDR3 size: 15 residues. CDR3 protein: CASSPDPGTAYGYTF. The CDR3 DNA is TGTGCCAGCAGTCCCGACCCTGGGACAGCTTATGGCTACACCTTC.

A single count supports this clone. The chain carries TRBV5-1 and TRBJ1-2, with TRBD1 matching 8 bases. The CDR3 covers 14 residues. The V and J ends lost 3 bases and 10 bases, in that order; junction bases with no gene match: 11. Germline V CDR1 and CDR2: SGHRS, YFSETQ. CDR3 loop: CASSSGQGSSFYTF. CDR3 coding DNA: TGCGCCAGCAGCTCCGGACAGGGCTCATCCTTCTACACCTTC.

This chain uses TRBV19 with TRBJ2-5; D is possibly TRBD2 (6 bases). V gave up 3 bases and J gave up 2 bases, with 10 bases separating them. The CDR3 is made up of 14 amino acids. CDR1 and CDR2 (germline): LNHDA, SQIVND (reference sequence). For the CDR3, the DNA is TGTGCCAGTAGTATTGGAGGAGGGCAAGAGACCCAGTACTTC. It is translated as CASSIGGGQETQYF.

This chain links TRBV5-4 with TRBJ2-1; TRBD2 matches at 15 bases. CDR3 size: 16 residues. Germline CDR1 and CDR2: SGHNT and YYREEE (reference sequence). Unmatched junction bases numbered 1, after V lost 2 bases and J lost 4 bases. Written as DNA, the CDR3 is TGTGCCAGCAGCTTCGGACTAGCGGGAGGGTACAATGAGCAGTTCTTC. This translates into CASSFGLAGGYNEQFF.

The gene calls are TRBV19 and TRBJ2-7; D is perhaps TRBD1 (6 bases). This CDR3 comprises 16 residues. Between the trimmed V and J ends, which lost 5 bases and 4 bases, there was a span of 21 bases. Germline V lookup: CDR1 LNHDA, CDR2 SQIVND (reference sequence). The CDR3 DNA is TGTGCCAGTAGTCCAAGTCATCAGGGGCGAGTATACGAGCAGTACTTC. It specifies CASSPSHQGRVYEQYF.

The chain is built from TRBV9 and TRBJ2-1; D might be TRBD2 (6 bases). Germline V lookup: CDR1 SGDLS, CDR2 YYNGEE. Trimming removed 0 bases at V and 4 bases at J, with 17 bases between. The CDR3 is made up of 17 amino acids. The CDR3 here is CASSVALSGPNYNEQFF. The CDR3, as DNA: TGTGCCAGCAGCGTAGCGCTTAGCGGACCGAATTACAATGAGCAGTTCTTC.

The chain has TRBV19 and TRBJ1-2; D gene uncertain. The CDR3 totals 14 residues. Germline lookup yields CDR1 LNHDA and CDR2 SQIVND (reference sequence). V lost 0 bases and J lost 5, with 10 bases in between. The CDR3 is CASSIDSLVYGYTF. The DNA of the CDR3 is TGTGCCAGTAGTATAGATAGTTTGGTATATGGCTACACCTTC.

This clone has a handful of counts. The V gene is TRBV18, the J gene TRBJ1-4; D gene ambiguous. This CDR3 is built from 15 residues. Trimming removed 0 bases from V and 7 bases from J, with 12 bases in between. The germline V gene has CDR1 KGHSH and CDR2 LQKENI. As DNA, the CDR3 is TGTGCCAGCTCACCACCCCCGCTTGGTAGTGAAAAACTGTTTTTT. The encoded protein is CASSPPPLGSEKLFF.

Only one count was recorded for this clone. The chain recombines TRBV27 with TRBJ2-5; 9 nucleotides agree with TRBD2. From germline, CDR1 is MNHEY and CDR2 SMNVEV (reference sequence). The CDR3 is 17 amino acids. J lost 0 bases, V lost 1 base, and 6 bases had no gene match. The CDR3 nucleotides are TGTGCCAGCAGTTTATATCCTAGCGGGGTGTACCAAGAGACCCAGTACTTC. Amino acids: CASSLYPSGVYQETQYF.

The genes are TRBV29-1 and TRBJ1-5, with D perhaps matching TRBD1 (6 bases). The germline gives CDR1 SQVTM, CDR2 ANQGSEA. V dropped 6 bases and J dropped 5 bases, with 14 bases sitting between them. The CDR3 is made up of 13 amino acids. This CDR3 reads CSVTGSDDQPQHF. DNA of the CDR3: TGCAGCGTCACAGGGTCCGACGATCAGCCCCAGCATTTT.

The chain combines TRBV6-4 with TRBJ1-2, with D possibly matching TRBD1 (6 bases). CDR3 size: 17 residues. With 3 bases removed from V and 4 bases from J, the gap between germline ends came to 21 bases. Germline V gene sequence: CDR1 MRHNA, CDR2 SNTAGT. The CDR3 loop reads CASSERAGEGGSYGYTF. CDR3 coding DNA: TGTGCCAGCAGTGAGAGGGCAGGGGAAGGGGGTAGCTATGGCTACACCTTC.

The chain employs TRBV29-1 and TRBJ1-2, with D unresolved. V was trimmed by 4 bases and J by 0 bases, leaving 9 bases between them. Germline values: CDR1 SQVTM, CDR2 ANQGSEA. The CDR3 length is 13 residues. Here the CDR3 DNA reads TGCAGCGTTGTAGCAGCAGCTAACTATGGCTACACCTTC. Residues: CSVVAAANYGYTF.

This clone was counted between two and nine times. This rearrangement joins TRBV20-1 to TRBJ2-7, with D possibly TRBD1 on 6 matching bases. Trimming stripped 4 bases from V and 4 bases from J, with 8 bases between. This CDR3 spans 11 amino acids. Germline values: CDR1 DFQATT, CDR2 SNEGSKA (reference sequence). The CDR3 spells CSATDRYEQYF. In nucleotides, the CDR3 is TGCAGTGCTACCGACAGGTACGAGCAGTACTTC.

The chain couples TRBV5-4 to TRBJ1-2, with no clear D. The germline V gene has CDR1 SGHNT and CDR2 YYREEE (reference sequence). Between the trimmed V and J ends, which lost 3 bases and 0 bases, there was a span of 15 bases. The CDR3 loop spans 16 amino acids. This CDR3 reads CASSSGGEAANYGYTF. The CDR3 nucleotides are TGTGCCAGCAGCTCGGGCGGGGAGGCCGCTAACTATGGCTACACCTTC.

The chain recombines TRBV4-1 with TRBJ2-4, with 7 positions matching TRBD2. This CDR3 contains 17 residues. V lost 0 bases and J lost 1; bases outside the gene matches: 6. Germline CDR1 MGHRA, CDR2 YSYEKL. This CDR3 is CASSQEVTSAAKNIQYF. The CDR3 coding sequence is TGCGCCAGCAGCCAAGAAGTCACTAGCGCGGCCAAAAACATTCAGTACTTC.

This clone was seen only once. This rearrangement joins TRBV5-1 to TRBJ2-5; maybe TRBD2 (6 bases). CDR1 and CDR2 from the germline V gene are SGHRS and YFSETQ. Trimming removed 0 bases at V and 5 bases at J, with 14 bases between. The CDR3 has 15 residues. The DNA of the CDR3 is TGCGCCAGCAGCTTGGGGGGGGAGGTCCGCGAGACCCAGTACTTC. Translating it yields CASSLGGEVRETQYF.

The V gene is TRBV5-1, the J gene TRBJ2-2, with D possibly matching TRBD1 (6 bases). The V end was cut by 5 bases, the J end by 0 bases, with 11 bases between. CDR3 length: 15 amino acids. Germline CDR1 reads SGHRS; CDR2 reads YFSETQ. This CDR3 is CASSLPGANTGELFF. For the CDR3, the DNA is TGCGCCAGCAGTCTCCCAGGGGCGAACACCGGGGAGCTGTTTTTT.